Shown below are 6 T cell receptor beta chains from a single sample sequenced in a study of T-cell memory formation after mild COVID-19. TCRdb analysed the 5' RACE reads with MiXCR anew, one entry per CDR3 protein. Of some 270,000 distinct CDR3 sequences listed, over 15% were seen once; the top ten hold 2.1%. Input material: PBMCs or a T cell subset sorted from them (not recorded which). These receptors were collected from an adult woman who had mild COVID-19 (a few samples of this study predate the infection). Cell type and time point are not known.

The genes are TRBV4-3 and TRBJ2-7; TRBD2 is a possible D gene (5 bases). In germline, CDR1 is LGHNA, CDR2 YSLEER. The CDR3 contains 13 residues. V gave up 1 base and J gave up 10 bases, with 14 bases separating them. The CDR3 reads CASSQGPLARQYF. In DNA, the CDR3 is TGCGCCAGCAGCCAAGGCCCTCTAGCTCGTCAGTACTTC.

This sequence joins TRBV27 and TRBJ2-1; possibly TRBD2 for D (6 bases). Germline values: CDR1 MNHEY, CDR2 SMNVEV (reference sequence). V lost 7 bases and J 1 base, leaving 14 bases between the germline ends. The length of the CDR3 is 15 residues. This chain's CDR3 is CASTPWGESYNEQFF. The CDR3 coding sequence is TGTGCCAGCACCCCCTGGGGGGAGTCCTACAATGAGCAGTTCTTC.

This clonotype was counted between two and nine times. The rearrangement joins TRBV3-1 to TRBJ2-2, with D unresolved. Trimming cost V 4 bases and J 1 base, with 13 bases left between them. This CDR3 has 16 residues. In germline, CDR1 is LGHDT, CDR2 YNNKEL (reference sequence). The CDR3 nucleotides are TGTGCCAGCAGCCGCGCACTGGAAATGAACACCGGGGAGCTGTTTTTT. Translating it yields CASSRALEMNTGELFF. The variable domain in full, with the rest retrieved from reference TRBV3-1 and TRBJ2-2, is DTAVSQTPKYLVTQMGNDKSIKCEQNLGHDTMYWYKQDSKKFLKIMFSYNNKELIINETVPNRFSPKSPDKAHLNLHINSLELGDSAVYFCASSRALEMNTGELFFGEGSRLTVL.

This rearrangement joins TRBV24-1 to TRBJ2-7; tentatively, D is TRBD2 (5 bases). The CDR3 runs 13 residues. V was clipped by 4 bases and J by 7 bases, with 13 bases between them. The germline V gene encodes CDR1 KGHDR and CDR2 SFDVKD. The chain's CDR3 is CATSETTRSEQYF. DNA for the CDR3: TGTGCCACCAGTGAAACAACTAGATCGGAGCAGTACTTC.

This clonotype showed up just a few times. The chain joins TRBV30 to TRBJ1-5, with D possibly TRBD1 on 5 matching bases. Germline values: CDR1 GTSNPN, CDR2 SVGIG (reference sequence). This CDR3 has 15 residues. V gave up 3 bases and J gave up 3 bases, with 15 bases separating them. As DNA, the CDR3 is TGTGCCTGGAGCCCATCCGGGGCCAACAATCAGCCCCAGCATTTT. Amino acids: CAWSPSGANNQPQHF.

This clonotype was recorded at least ten times. The J gene is TRBJ2-1, the V gene TRBV7-3; D may be TRBD1 or TRBD2 (6 bases each). The germline CDR1 and CDR2 sequences are SGHTA and FQGTGA. CDR3 length: 15 residues. The ends were cut back, 2 bases at V and 8 bases at J, with 16 bases in the middle. The CDR3 protein is CASSLPSAGVDEQFF. CDR3 sequence (DNA): TGTGCCAGCAGCTTACCTAGCGCAGGGGTGGATGAGCAGTTCTTC.